This TCR beta chain was documented in a study of CD4 T cells in relation to SARS-CoV-2 and coronaviruses. On the study more broadly: Shared crossreactive spike epitopes were mapped to their HLA restriction.

Study findings and constraints: The assay detects memory recall responses, not culture-primed primary responses. In around two thirds of donors, memory CD4+ clonotypes crossrecognized SARS-CoV-2 and at least one common cold coronavirus spike.

Using immunoSEQ multiplex PCR, the repertoire was profiled, and TCRdb retains in-frame clones only, with some absent. In the table there are 50,000 to 65,000 clones, around 92% of which are singletons. The table lists this clone with a count of one. Its specificity is not known. The sample comprised naive CD4+ T cells from PBMCs. Sample subset: naive CD4+ T cells isolated by negative enrichment. The origin of this receptor is an adult with COVID-19.

The CDR3 loop is CASSYSFPSGYNEQFF. Here the CDR3 DNA reads TGTGCCAGCAGTTACTCGTTTCCTAGCGGATACAATGAGCAGTTCTTC. The gene calls are TRBV6-5 and TRBJ2-1; 7 bases match TRBD2. The CDR3 runs to 16 residues. Germline CDR1 is MNHEY and CDR2 is SVGAGI. V was pared by 0 bases and J by 4 bases, with 6 bases of the junction left unmatched.